Here is one T cell receptor (beta chain) with its context. This entry belongs to a study of T cell changes during pregnancy in multiple sclerosis. The CDR3 sequence is 16 residues long. CDR1 and CDR2 from the germline V gene are LNHDA and SQIVND (reference sequence). With 5 bases removed from V and 0 bases from J, the gap between germline ends came to 16 bases. The protocol was immunoSEQ multiplex PCR, while the TCRdb copy is restricted to in-frame clones and leaves out a portion. The sample consists of 60,000 to 90,000 clones, 70% to 90% of them appearing once. Specimen: peripheral blood, collected before pregnancy. The rearrangement joins TRBV19 to TRBJ1-2; possibly TRBD1 for D (6 bases). The clonotype was recovered from a female donor with multiple sclerosis, enrolled in a pregnancy study. In DNA, the CDR3 is TGTGCCAGTAGTCGACAGGCCTCATTAGCTAACTATGGCTACACCTTC. Translation: CASSRQASLANYGYTF.